A single sample gave rise to the 5 T cell receptor beta chains below, sequenced in a study of blood T cell repertoires in COVID-19. Only in-frame clones appear in the TCRdb table, and some are missing; sequencing was by immunoSEQ multiplex PCR. The sample holds around 18,000 clones; nearly 90% are singletons and the top ten take about 12%. The sequenced sample consisted of peripheral blood. These receptors were obtained from a man aged 55 to 69 with active COVID-19.

The gene calls are TRBV5-4 and TRBJ2-1, with D possibly matching TRBD2 (5 bases). Trimming stripped 4 bases from V and 0 bases from J, with 14 bases between. Germline V gene sequence: CDR1 SGHNT, CDR2 YYREEE (reference sequence). This CDR3 is built from 16 residues. This CDR3 is CASSPQTISSYNEQFF. CDR3 nucleotide sequence: TGTGCCAGCAGCCCTCAGACTATTAGCTCCTACAATGAGCAGTTCTTC. Full variable domain (outside the CDR3, taken from reference TRBV5-4 and TRBJ2-1): ETGVTQSPTHLIKTRGQQVTLRCSSQSGHNTVSWYQQALGQGPQFIFQYYREEENGRGNFPPRFSGLQFPNYSSELNVNALELDDSALYLCASSPQTISSYNEQFFGPGTRLTVL.

CDR3: CATSDLWTGGNTGELFF. The CDR3 DNA is TGTGCCACCAGTGATTTGTGGACAGGGGGGAACACCGGGGAGCTGTTTTTT. The gene calls are TRBV24-1 and TRBJ2-2, with 10 bases identical to TRBD1. The CDR3 runs to 17 residues. J was trimmed by 1 base and V by 0 bases; bases with no gene match: 1. Germline lookup yields CDR1 KGHDR and CDR2 SFDVKD.

This sequence joins TRBV4-3 and TRBJ2-6; D call uncertain. Germline CDR1 and CDR2: LGHNA and YSLEER. The CDR3 has 17 amino acids. Trimming stripped 4 bases from V and 0 bases from J, with 13 bases between. Here the CDR3 reads CASSLERRSSGANVLTF. CDR3 bases: TGCGCCAGCAGCCTCGAACGACGGAGCTCTGGGGCCAACGTCCTGACTTTC.

The V call is TRBV5-5, the J call TRBJ2-3, with 10 positions matching TRBD2. With V trimmed by 0 bases and J by 4 bases, 5 bases remained unmatched. Germline V gives CDR1 SGHKS, CDR2 YYEKEE (reference sequence). There are 16 residues in the CDR3. The CDR3 here is CASSLELAGAPDTQYF. DNA for the CDR3: TGTGCCAGCAGCTTGGAGCTAGCGGGGGCTCCAGATACGCAGTATTTT.

The rearrangement uses TRBV6-2 or TRBV6-3 and TRBJ2-7; D possibly corresponds to TRBD1 (5 bases). CDR1 and CDR2 (germline): MNHEY, SVGEGT. Trimming shortened V by 6 bases and J by 2 bases, and 8 bases separated the two germline ends. The CDR3 is 12 amino acids. CDR3 residues: CASSQGAYEQYF. CDR3 nucleotides: TGTGCCAGCAGCCAAGGGGCCTACGAGCAGTACTTC.